This is a list of T cell receptor beta chains from one sample in a study of T-cell memory formation after mild COVID-19. TCRdb analysed the 5' RACE reads with MiXCR anew, one entry per CDR3 protein. The data hold roughly 130,000 distinct CDR3 sequences, with roughly 6% observed a single time. Sequencing used PBMCs or a T cell subset sorted from them (not recorded which). The receptor set was obtained from an adult woman who had mild COVID-19 (a few samples of this study predate the infection). Cell type and time point are not known. CDR3s include the opening cysteine and the closing phenylalanine or tryptophan. Fields, in order: J gene, clone size, D gene, V gene, CDR3 DNA, CDR3 protein. A D gene is named only where the DNA matches it firmly. For some rows the clone size is stated as once, few or many, or as a class when expanded; others skip it.

j_call: TRBJ2-4; clone_size: .; d_call: TRBD1; v_call: TRBV5-1; cdr3_nt: TGCGCCAGCAGCTTGACAGGGGGCATGACCAAAAACATTCAGTACTTC; cdr3_aa: CASSLTGGMTKNIQYF
j_call: TRBJ1-2; clone_size: few; d_call: .; v_call: TRBV6-5; cdr3_nt: TGTGCCAGCAGACCCGGACAGTCTGGCTACACCTTC; cdr3_aa: CASRPGQSGYTF
j_call: TRBJ2-1; clone_size: many; d_call: TRBD2; v_call: TRBV13; cdr3_nt: TGTGCCAGCAGCTCACTAGCGGGAGCAGGGGATCAGAGCTCCTACAATGAGCAGTTCTTC; cdr3_aa: CASSSLAGAGDQSSYNEQFF
j_call: TRBJ2-2; clone_size: .; d_call: TRBD2; v_call: TRBV5-6; cdr3_nt: TGTGCCAGCAGCTCGACTAGCGGGGCCACCGGGGAGCTGTTTTTT; cdr3_aa: CASSSTSGATGELFF
j_call: TRBJ2-1; clone_size: many; d_call: .; v_call: TRBV4-3; cdr3_nt: TGCGCCAGCAGCCAAGATCGGGGCTGGGATGAGCAGTTCTTC; cdr3_aa: CASSQDRGWDEQFF
j_call: TRBJ2-2; clone_size: few; d_call: TRBD1; v_call: TRBV5-1; cdr3_nt: TGCGCCAGCAGCTACCCGGGACAGGGGAAAATCGGGGAGCTGTTTTTT; cdr3_aa: CASSYPGQGKIGELFF
j_call: TRBJ2-3; clone_size: .; d_call: .; v_call: TRBV12-3/TRBV12-4; cdr3_nt: TGTGCCAGCAGCACCCTGGGGGGTACGCAGTATTTT; cdr3_aa: CASSTLGGTQYF
j_call: TRBJ2-1; clone_size: .; d_call: TRBD2; v_call: TRBV7-9; cdr3_nt: TGTGCCAGCAGCTTAGCGCGACTAGCGGGAGGGCAATCCTACAATGAGCAGTTCTTC; cdr3_aa: CASSLARLAGGQSYNEQFF
j_call: TRBJ2-3; clone_size: many; d_call: .; v_call: TRBV12-3/TRBV12-4; cdr3_nt: TGTGCCAGCAGTAAACCGGGACTTAGACCAGATACGCAGTATTTT; cdr3_aa: CASSKPGLRPDTQYF
j_call: TRBJ2-1; clone_size: few; d_call: .; v_call: TRBV9; cdr3_nt: TGTGCCAGCAGCGTATACGAGCGATGGCTGTTCTTC; cdr3_aa: CASSVYERWLFF
j_call: TRBJ1-6; clone_size: few; d_call: .; v_call: TRBV18; cdr3_nt: TGTGCCAGCTCACCAAGCACGGTGACAAATTCACCCCTCCACTTT; cdr3_aa: CASSPSTVTNSPLHF
j_call: TRBJ1-2; clone_size: .; d_call: TRBD1; v_call: TRBV5-1; cdr3_nt: TGCGCCAGCAGCCAGGTGGCGACAGGGGAGGTTGGCTACACCTTC; cdr3_aa: CASSQVATGEVGYTF
j_call: TRBJ2-3; clone_size: .; d_call: .; v_call: TRBV19; cdr3_nt: TGTGCCAGTAGTATAGGGCTCCCAGGAGATACGCAGTATTTT; cdr3_aa: CASSIGLPGDTQYF
j_call: TRBJ1-6; clone_size: many; d_call: .; v_call: TRBV20-1; cdr3_nt: TGCAGTGCTAGCGCTGGACTTTATAATTCACCCCTCCACTTT; cdr3_aa: CSASAGLYNSPLHF
j_call: TRBJ2-3; clone_size: many; d_call: TRBD2; v_call: TRBV5-1; cdr3_nt: TGCGCCAGCAGCTCTGGTCCTGGGAGGGCAGGTACGCAGTATTTT; cdr3_aa: CASSSGPGRAGTQYF
j_call: TRBJ1-1; clone_size: few; d_call: .; v_call: TRBV18; cdr3_nt: TGTGCCAGCTCACCGAACACCATGAACACTGAAGCTTTCTTT; cdr3_aa: CASSPNTMNTEAFF
j_call: TRBJ2-5; clone_size: .; d_call: TRBD1; v_call: TRBV12-3/TRBV12-4; cdr3_nt: TGTGCCAGCAGTCCTCCGGGACAGGGGGCCCAAGAGACCCAGTACTTC; cdr3_aa: CASSPPGQGAQETQYF
j_call: TRBJ2-1; clone_size: few; d_call: .; v_call: TRBV29-1; cdr3_nt: TGCAGCGTTGAACAACTGAGGGCTGGTGAGCAGTTCTTC; cdr3_aa: CSVEQLRAGEQFF
j_call: TRBJ1-1; clone_size: .; d_call: .; v_call: TRBV12-3/TRBV12-4; cdr3_nt: TGTGCCAGCAGCCCGGGGGGATCGATTACGAACACTGAAGCTTTCTTT; cdr3_aa: CASSPGGSITNTEAFF
j_call: TRBJ2-7; clone_size: many; d_call: TRBD2; v_call: TRBV10-3; cdr3_nt: TGTGCCATGGGGGTAGCGGGAGCATATGGTTACGAGCAGTACTTC; cdr3_aa: CAMGVAGAYGYEQYF